This T cell receptor (beta chain) was recorded in a study of blood T cell repertoires in COVID-19. Study-wide background: The United States, Italy and Spain were the sources of the acute and convalescent COVID-19 samples. From T cells, B-cell-depleted T cells, or PBMCs came the material, which was cDNA or gDNA.

This clone showed up just once. Authors' methods: Reference gene primer amplification in the assay estimated nucleated cell counts. Clones were read by immunoSEQ multiplex PCR, and TCRdb kept only the in-frame ones, dropping some. That table furnishes V, J and clone size, whereas the DNA furnished D and trimming. Among some 100,000 clones listed, more than 80% were seen once. V shed 6 bases, J shed 4 bases, and the junction held 8 bases outside the gene matches. Germline-derived CDR1 and CDR2 are MDHEN and SYDVKM. This CDR3 has 15 residues. What was sequenced was peripheral blood. This chain joins TRBV28 and TRBJ1-4; 7 bases align to TRBD1. The receptor's source is a human donor in a cohort sampled during active COVID-19. CDR3 region: CASRSTGTDNEKLFF. CDR3 sequence (DNA): TGTGCCAGCAGAAGCACCGGGACAGATAATGAAAAACTGTTTTTT.